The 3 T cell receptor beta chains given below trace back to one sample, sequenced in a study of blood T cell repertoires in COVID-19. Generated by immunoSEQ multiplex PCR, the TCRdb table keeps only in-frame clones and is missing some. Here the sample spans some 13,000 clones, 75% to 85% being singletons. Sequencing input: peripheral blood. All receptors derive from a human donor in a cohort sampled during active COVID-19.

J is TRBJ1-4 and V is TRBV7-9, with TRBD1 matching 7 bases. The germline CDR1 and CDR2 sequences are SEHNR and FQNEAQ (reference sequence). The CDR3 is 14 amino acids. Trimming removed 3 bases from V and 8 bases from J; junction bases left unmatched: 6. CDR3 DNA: TGTGCCAGCAGCTTCCGGCAGGGGGGAGAAAAACTGTTTTTT. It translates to CASSFRQGGEKLFF.

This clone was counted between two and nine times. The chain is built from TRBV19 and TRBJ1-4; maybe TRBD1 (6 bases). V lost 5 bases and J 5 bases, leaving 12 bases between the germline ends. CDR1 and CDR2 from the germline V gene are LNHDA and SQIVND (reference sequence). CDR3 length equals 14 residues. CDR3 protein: CASSAQGLNEKLFF. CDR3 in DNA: TGTGCCAGTAGTGCCCAGGGGTTAAATGAAAAACTGTTTTTT.

Written as DNA, the CDR3 is TGTGCCAGCAGCTTGGGGGGGGAATATCAGCCCCAGCATTTT. Amino acid sequence: CASSLGGEYQPQHF. The chain is built from TRBV5-5 and TRBJ1-5; TRBD1 is a possible D gene (5 bases). Germline V gives CDR1 SGHKS, CDR2 YYEKEE (reference sequence). With 0 bases removed from V and 5 bases from J, the gap between germline ends came to 9 bases. The CDR3 has 14 amino acids. The complete variable domain, with remaining parts taken from reference TRBV5-5 and TRBJ1-5, reads DAGVTQSPTHLIKTRGQQVTLRCSPISGHKSVSWYQQVLGQGPQFIFQYYEKEERGRGNFPDRFSARQFPNYSSELNVNALLLGDSALYLCASSLGGEYQPQHFGDGTRLSIL.